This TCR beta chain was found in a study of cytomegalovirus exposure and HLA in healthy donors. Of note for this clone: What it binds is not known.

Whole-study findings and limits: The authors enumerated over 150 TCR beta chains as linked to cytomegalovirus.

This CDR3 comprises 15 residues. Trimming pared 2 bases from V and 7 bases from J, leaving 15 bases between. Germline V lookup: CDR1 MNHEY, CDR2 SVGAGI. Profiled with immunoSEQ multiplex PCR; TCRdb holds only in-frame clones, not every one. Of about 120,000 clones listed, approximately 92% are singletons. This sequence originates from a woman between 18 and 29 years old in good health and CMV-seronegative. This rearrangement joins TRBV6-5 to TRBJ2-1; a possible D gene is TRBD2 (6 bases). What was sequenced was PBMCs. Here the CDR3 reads CASSYDGRTQNEQFF. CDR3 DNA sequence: TGTGCCAGCAGTTACGATGGGAGGACTCAGAATGAGCAGTTCTTC.